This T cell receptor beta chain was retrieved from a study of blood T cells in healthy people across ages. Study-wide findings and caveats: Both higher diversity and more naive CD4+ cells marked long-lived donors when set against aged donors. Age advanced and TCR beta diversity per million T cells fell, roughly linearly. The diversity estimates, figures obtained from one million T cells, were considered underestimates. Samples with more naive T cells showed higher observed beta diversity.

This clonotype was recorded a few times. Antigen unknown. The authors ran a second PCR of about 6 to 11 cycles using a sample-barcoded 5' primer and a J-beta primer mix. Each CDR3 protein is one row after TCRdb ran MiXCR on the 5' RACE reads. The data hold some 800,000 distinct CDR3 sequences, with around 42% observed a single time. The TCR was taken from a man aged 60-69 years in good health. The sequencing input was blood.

CDR3 loop: CSAILRSNQPQHF. The CDR3 nucleotides read TGCAGTGCCATCCTACGTAGCAATCAGCCCCAGCATTTT. The V and J genes are TRBV20-1 and TRBJ1-5; no firm D call. V lost 6 bases to trimming and J lost 0 bases, with 9 bases between them. The CDR3 spans 13 residues. The germline V gene encodes CDR1 DFQATT and CDR2 SNEGSKA (reference sequence).